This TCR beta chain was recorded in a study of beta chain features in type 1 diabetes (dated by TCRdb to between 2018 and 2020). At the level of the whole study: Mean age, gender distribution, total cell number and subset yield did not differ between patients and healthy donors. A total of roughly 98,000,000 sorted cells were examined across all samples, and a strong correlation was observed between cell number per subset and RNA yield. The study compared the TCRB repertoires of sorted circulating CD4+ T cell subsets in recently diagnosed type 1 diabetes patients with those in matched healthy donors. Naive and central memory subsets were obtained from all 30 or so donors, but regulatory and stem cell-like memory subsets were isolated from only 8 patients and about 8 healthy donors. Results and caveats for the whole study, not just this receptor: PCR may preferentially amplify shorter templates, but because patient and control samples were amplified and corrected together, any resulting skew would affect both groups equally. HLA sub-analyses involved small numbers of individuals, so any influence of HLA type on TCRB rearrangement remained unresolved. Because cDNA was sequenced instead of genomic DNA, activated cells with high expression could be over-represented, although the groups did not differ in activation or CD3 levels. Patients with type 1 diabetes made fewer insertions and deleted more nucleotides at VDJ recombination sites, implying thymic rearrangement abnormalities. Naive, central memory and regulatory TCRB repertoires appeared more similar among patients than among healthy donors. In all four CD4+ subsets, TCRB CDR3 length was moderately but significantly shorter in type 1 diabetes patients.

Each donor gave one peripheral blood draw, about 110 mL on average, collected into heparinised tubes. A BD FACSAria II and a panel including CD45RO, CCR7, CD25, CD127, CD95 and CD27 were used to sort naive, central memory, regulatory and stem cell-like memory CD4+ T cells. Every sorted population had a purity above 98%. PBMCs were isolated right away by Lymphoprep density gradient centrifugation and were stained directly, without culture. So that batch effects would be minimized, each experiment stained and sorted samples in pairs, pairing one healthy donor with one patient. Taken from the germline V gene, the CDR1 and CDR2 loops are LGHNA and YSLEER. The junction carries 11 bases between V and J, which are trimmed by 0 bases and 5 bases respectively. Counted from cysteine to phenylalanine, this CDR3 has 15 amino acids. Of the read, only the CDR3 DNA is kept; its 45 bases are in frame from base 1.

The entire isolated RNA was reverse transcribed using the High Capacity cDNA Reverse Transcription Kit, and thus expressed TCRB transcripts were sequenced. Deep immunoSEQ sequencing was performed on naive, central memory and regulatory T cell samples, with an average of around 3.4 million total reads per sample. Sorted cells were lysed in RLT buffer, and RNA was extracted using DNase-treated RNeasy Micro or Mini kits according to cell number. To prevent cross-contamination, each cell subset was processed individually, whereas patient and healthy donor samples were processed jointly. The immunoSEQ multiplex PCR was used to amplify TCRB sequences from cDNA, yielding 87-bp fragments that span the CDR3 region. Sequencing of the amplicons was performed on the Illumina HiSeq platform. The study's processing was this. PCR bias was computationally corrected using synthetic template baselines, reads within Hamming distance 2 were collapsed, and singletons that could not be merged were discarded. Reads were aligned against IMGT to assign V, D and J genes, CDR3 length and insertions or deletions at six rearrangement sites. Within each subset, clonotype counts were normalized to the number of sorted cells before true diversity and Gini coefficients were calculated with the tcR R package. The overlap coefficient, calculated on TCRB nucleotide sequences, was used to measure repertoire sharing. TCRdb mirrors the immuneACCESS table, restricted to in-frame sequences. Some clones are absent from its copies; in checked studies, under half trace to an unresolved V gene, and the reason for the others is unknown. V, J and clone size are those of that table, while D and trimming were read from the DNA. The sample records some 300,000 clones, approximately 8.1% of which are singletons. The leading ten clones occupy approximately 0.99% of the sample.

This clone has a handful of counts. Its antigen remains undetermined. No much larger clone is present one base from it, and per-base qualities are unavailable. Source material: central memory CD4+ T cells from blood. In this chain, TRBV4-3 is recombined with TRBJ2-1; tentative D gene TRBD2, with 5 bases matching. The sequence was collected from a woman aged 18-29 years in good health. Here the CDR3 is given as CASSQDAGRNNEQFF. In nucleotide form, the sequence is TGCGCCAGCAGCCAAGATGCGGGCAGAAACAATGAGCAGTTCTTC.